These 13 T cell receptor delta chains were all obtained from the same sample, sequenced in a study of γδ T cells in repeated Plasmodium falciparum infection (dated by TCRdb to the early 2020s). Library generation was performed with multiplex PCR. The data were produced on an Illumina MiSeq. In TCRdb, clones were called once more from the public reads by CATT, and rows of identical DNA were later combined. Present in this sample are more than 45,000 delta-chain clones, roughly 1.8% of which were seen just once. 14% to 15% of the sample comes from the top ten. For bulk TCR repertoire analysis, Vgamma9/Vdelta2+ and Vdelta2-negative gammadelta T cell populations were flow-sorted out of peripheral blood mononuclear cells. Sequencing was performed on gamma-delta T cells from blood. These receptor sequences come from a pool of human donors (malaria-infected and uninfected, not separated).

As concerns this clone: The protein in TCRdb stems from a much larger clone and differs at residue 18 from this DNA's translation, likely a read error; here the protein is translated from the DNA. The chain carries TRDV1 and TRDJ1, with 8 nucleotides matching TRDD3. V was pared by 5 bases and J by 3 bases, with 32 bases of the junction left unmatched. Germline V gene sequence: CDR1 TSWWSYY, CDR2 QGS. The CDR3 consists of 23 residues. In DNA, the CDR3 is TGTGCTCTTGGGAAAAGCGGGGGCAACCTCATACTGGGGGGTTACGCGTACGCCGATAAACTCATCTTT. Encoded protein: CALGKSGGNLILGGYAYADKLIF.

This clone was recorded a few times. This likely came from a read error, as a far larger clone is one base away. Other DNA sequences within the sample encode an identical CDR3. The chain links TRDV1 to TRDJ1; D is undetermined. Germline loops: CDR1 TSWWSYY, CDR2 QGS. CDR3 size: 23 residues. V lost 0 bases to trimming and J lost 0 bases, with 32 bases between them. The DNA for the CDR3 is TGTGCTCTTGGGGAACTAATAACAAAGTTTAGTTCCCCCGAGGGGCCGTACACCGATAAACTCATCTTT. It specifies CALGELITKFSSPEGPYTDKLIF.

With respect to this clone: It differs at one base from a far larger clone, so likely a read error. This sample also contains other DNA sequences that code for the same CDR3. The chain carries TRDV1 and TRDJ1; D may match TRDD2 or TRDD3 (7 bases each). TCRdb leaves out the J gene; it was filled in here by matching the DNA to germline. CDR3 length: 24 amino acids. The germline V gene has CDR1 TSWWSYY and CDR2 QGS. V was shortened by 5 bases and J by 0 bases, with 40 bases between the two germline ends. The CDR3 loop reads CALGSSLPPFYWGIRFSYTDKLIF. DNA of the CDR3: TGTGCTCTTGGGTCAAGCCTTCCTCCCTTTTACTGGGGAATACGCTTCTCTTACACCGATAAACTCATCTTT.

This clone occurred a few times. This DNA's translation differs at residue 6 from TCRdb's protein, which comes from a much larger clone; a read error is likely, and the protein shown is translated from the DNA. The V call is TRDV1, the J call TRDJ1; TRDD3 matches at 10 bases. TCRdb does not report a J gene; here it was assigned by matching the DNA to germline references. The CDR3 runs to 24 residues. V dropped 2 bases and J dropped 2; count of bases not matched to a gene: 29. Germline CDR1 and CDR2: TSWWSYY and QGS. As DNA, the CDR3 is TGTGCTCTTGGGGAAGGAGTATGGCCTACCGGGGGATACGCCAGGGAAGGGAGGACCGATAAACTCATCTTT. The encoded protein is CALGEGVWPTGGYAREGRTDKLIF.

Points on this clone: The translation of this DNA and the TCRdb protein of a much larger clone differ at residue 4, probably owing to a read error; the protein shown here is translated from the DNA. The chain carries TRDV1 and TRDJ1, with 8 bases matching TRDD3. Germline matching of the DNA provided the J gene here, since TCRdb leaves it blank. CDR3 length equals 26 residues. Looked up from germline, CDR1 is TSWWSYY and CDR2 is QGS. The CDR3 nucleotides are TGTGCTCTTAGGGAAGCTAAAGGTCTCCTGGGTACACAGACGATACTGGGGGCTGTTAACACCGATAAACTCATCTTT. It specifies CALREAKGLLGTQTILGAVNTDKLIF.

Note on this clone: This DNA's translation and the protein TCRdb lists, from a much larger clone, do not match at residue 12, likely due to a read error; the protein shown is translated from the DNA. The J gene is TRDJ1, the V gene TRDV1; a weak D match, TRDD3 (5 bases). This CDR3 has 19 amino acids. The germline V and J ends were trimmed by 0 bases and 7 bases, with 27 bases remaining between them. CDR1 is TSWWSYY, CDR2 QGS, per germline. The CDR3 reads CALGELAPNSVAHWGKLIF. The CDR3 DNA sequence: TGTGCTCTTGGGGAACTAGCTCCGAACTCGGTTGCACATTGGGGTAAACTCATCTTT.

This clone was seen many times. This likely traces to a read error, being one base from a far larger clone. Within the sample, other DNA sequences also encode this same CDR3. V is TRDV1 and J is TRDJ1; D may match TRDD2 or TRDD3 (8 bases each). CDR1 is TSWWSYY and CDR2 is QGS in the germline V gene. This CDR3 comprises 25 residues. V lost 2 bases to trimming and J lost 1 base, with 41 bases between them. The chain's CDR3 is CALGEGDFLRDPWGKSTRGTDKLIF. The CDR3, as DNA: TGTGCTCTTGGGGAAGGGGACTTCCTACGCGACCCCTGGGGGAAGTCGACCCGAGGCACCGATAAACTCATCTTT.

This clone was recorded many times. TCRdb attributes to this sequence the protein of a much larger clone, which differs from the DNA translation at residue 15; a read error is likely, and the protein displayed is translated from the DNA. At the DNA level, this CDR3 is encoded by other sequences in the same sample as well. This chain uses TRDV1 with TRDJ1; unclear D gene. CDR1 is TSWWSYY and CDR2 is QGS in the germline V gene. This CDR3 is 20 amino acids long. With 2 bases removed from V and 4 bases from J, the gap between germline ends came to 29 bases. The CDR3 bases are TGTGCTCTTGGGGAAGGGTACCACCCCCCCGGGCTATTTCATGACGATAAACTCATCTTT. Protein product: CALGEGYHPPGLFHDDKLIF.

This clone has at least ten counts. The sample has other DNA sequences that encode this CDR3 too. The rearrangement links TRDV1 to TRDJ1, with 8 bases matching TRDD3. Germline lookup yields CDR1 TSWWSYY and CDR2 QGS. The CDR3 is 19 amino acids. The J segment lost 0 bases and the V segment lost 0 bases, leaving 12 bases of the junction unmatched. CDR3 nucleotide sequence: TGTGCTCTTGGGGAACTTTGCCCGCTTCTGGGGGAAGACACCGATAAACTCATCTTT. It specifies CALGELCPLLGEDTDKLIF.

As to this clone: One base separates it from a far larger clone, so it is likely a read error. Other DNA sequences of this sample code for an identical CDR3. The J gene is TRDJ1, the V gene TRDV1; 10 bases are a match to TRDD3. The germline V gene encodes CDR1 TSWWSYY and CDR2 QGS. V was pared by 3 bases and J by 0 bases, with 22 bases of the junction left unmatched. This CDR3 comprises 22 residues. Written as DNA, the CDR3 is TGTGCTCTTGGGGAGACTTCCTGGTACTGGGGGATGGGGATTCCGTACACCGATAAACTCATCTTT. It codes for CALGETSWYWGMGIPYTDKLIF.

This clone was picked up a small number of times. A read error likely explains this, since a far larger clone differs by one base. The sample carries other DNA sequences with the same CDR3. The chain couples TRDV1 to TRDJ1; TRDD3 aligns across 11 bases. The CDR3 loop spans 23 amino acids. CDR1 is TSWWSYY, CDR2 QGS, per germline. CDR3 sequence: CALGARIPRLRTLFWGILDKLIF. As DNA, the CDR3 is TGTGCCCTTGGGGCCCGAATCCCCCGACTACGTACCCTCTTCTGGGGGATACTCGATAAACTCATCTTT.

This clone was seen many times. Translating this DNA gives a protein that differs at residue 10 from the TCRdb one, which belongs to a much larger clone; a read error is likely, and the protein shown is this translation. CDR3 nucleotide sequence: TGTGCTCTTGGGGCCCTAACCACCGATGAACTCATCTTT. It is translated as CALGALTTDELIF. J is TRDJ1 and V is TRDV1; D unclear. The CDR3 is 13 amino acids. CDR1 and CDR2 from the germline V gene are TSWWSYY and QGS.

This clone was counted a few times. TCRdb records a much larger clone's protein for this DNA, with a difference at residue 5 that likely arises from a read error; the protein given is the translation of the DNA. The chain carries TRAV38-2/DV8 and TRDJ1, with D possibly TRDD2 on 5 matching bases. CDR3 size: 20 residues. With 4 bases removed from V and 1 base from J, the gap between germline ends came to 29 bases. Germline V gene lookup returns CDR1 TSESDYY and CDR2 QEAYKQQN. CDR3 nucleotides: TGTGCTTATAGGGGCGCGACCCTACGAGAGGGTAGGGGCCTCACCGATAAACTCATCTTT. Its protein product is CAYRGATLREGRGLTDKLIF.